The clone carrying this TCR beta chain was seen once. This entry belongs to a study of technical replicates of blood from a few donors. With 10 bases removed from V and 5 bases from J, the gap between germline ends came to 20 bases. CDR1 WSHSY and CDR2 SAAADI come from the germline V gene. The CDR3 is 14 amino acids. The method was immunoSEQ multiplex PCR; TCRdb's version includes in-frame clones alone and lacks a portion of them. The data hold fewer than 80,000 clones, with around 92% observed a single time. The sequence was collected from a human donor in good health. Some clones in this sample may be carry-over from other donors' samples. The chain couples TRBV10-2 to TRBJ1-1, with a weak D call TRBD1 (6 bases). The material sequenced was PBMCs. The DNA of the CDR3 is TGCGCCACCTCGCCGGGGGGGGCACGGACTGAAGCTTTCTTT. As protein: CATSPGGARTEAFF.